The 25 T cell receptor beta chains given below trace back to one sample, sequenced in a study of blood T cell repertoires in COVID-19. Sequenced by immunoSEQ multiplex PCR; TCRdb stores in-frame clones only, minus some. The sample contains around 360,000 clones, more than 75% of which appear only once. Sample: PBMCs or T cells enriched from blood (not recorded which). Receptors were obtained from a woman in her twenties or thirties who had recovered from COVID-19.

The chain employs TRBV5-1 and TRBJ1-2; 12 bases fit TRBD1. Germline V gene sequence: CDR1 SGHRS, CDR2 YFSETQ. This CDR3 region has 16 residues. V lost 4 bases to trimming and J lost 7 bases; unmatched junction nucleotides: 11. The CDR3 coding sequence is TGCGCCAGCAGCACCGACACCGGGACAGGGGGCCGTGGCTACACCTTC. It encodes CASSTDTGTGGRGYTF.

The gene calls are TRBV5-1 and TRBJ1-1; D not resolved. The CDR3 consists of 16 residues. Trimming left V 3 bases short and J 2 bases short, with 17 bases between. CDR1 is SGHRS, CDR2 YFSETQ, per germline. CDR3 sequence reads: CASSWLGAGSNTEAFF. The CDR3 DNA is TGCGCCAGCAGCTGGTTGGGAGCCGGGAGCAACACTGAAGCTTTCTTT. Complete variable domain (other parts from reference TRBV5-1 and TRBJ1-1): KAGVTQTPRYLIKTRGQQVTLSCSPISGHRSVSWYQQTPGQGLQFLFEYFSETQRNKGNFPGRFSGRQFSNSRSEMNVSTLELGDSALYLCASSWLGAGSNTEAFFGQGTRLTVV.

CDR3 amino acids: CASSEARDRVLHEQYF. In nucleotides, the CDR3 is TGTGCCAGCAGTGAAGCGAGGGACAGGGTATTGCACGAGCAGTACTTC. The chain joins TRBV2 to TRBJ2-7, with TRBD1 identical over 9 bases. The germline V gene has CDR1 SNHLY and CDR2 FYNNEI. This CDR3 is 16 amino acids long. The V gene end was trimmed by 0 bases and the J gene end by 5 bases; junction bases not matched to a gene: 8.

The chain is built from TRBV7-2 and TRBJ2-3; TRBD2 agrees at 9 bases. V lost 4 bases, J lost 5 bases, and 13 bases stayed unmatched. The CDR3 is 17 residues long. From germline, CDR1 is SGHTA and CDR2 FQGNSA. CDR3 DNA: TGTGCCAGCAGCTCATCGTTAGCGGGAGAATATGGAGATACGCAGTATTTT. Translated, it gives CASSSSLAGEYGDTQYF.

The chain employs TRBV10-2 and TRBJ1-2; the match to TRBD1 covers 7 bases. J was trimmed by 7 bases and V by 7 bases; bases with no gene match: 3. The CDR3 sequence is 11 residues long. Germline assignment: CDR1 WSHSY and CDR2 SAAADI. CDR3: CASTTGAGYTF. Here the CDR3 DNA reads TGCGCCAGCACTACAGGGGCTGGCTACACCTTC.

The J gene is TRBJ1-1, the V gene TRBV2, with 8 bases fitting TRBD1. The V segment lost 1 base and the J segment 4 bases; nucleotides outside the gene matches: 2. There are 14 residues in the CDR3. Germline lookup yields CDR1 SNHLY and CDR2 FYNNEI. In DNA, the CDR3 is TGTGCCAGCAGTGAAGAAACAGGGGGCACTGAAGCTTTCTTT. This codes for CASSEETGGTEAFF.

CDR3 sequence (DNA): TGTGCCAGCAGTTTTGGCAGGTCTGAAGCTTTCTTT. This sequence encodes CASSFGRSEAFF. This chain links TRBV28 with TRBJ1-1, with unresolved D. Trimming stripped 3 bases from V and 6 bases from J, with 8 bases between. The CDR3 extends over 12 amino acids. Germline CDR1 and CDR2: MDHEN and SYDVKM.

The gene calls are TRBV9 and TRBJ2-5, with 8 bases aligning to TRBD2. This CDR3 spans 14 amino acids. Trimming cost V 0 bases and J 5 bases; bases outside gene matches: 3. Per the germline V gene, CDR1 is SGDLS and CDR2 is YYNGEE. The CDR3 sequence is CASSVGGGHETQYF. The CDR3 DNA reads TGTGCCAGCAGCGTAGGCGGGGGGCACGAGACCCAGTACTTC. Full variable domain (remainder filled in from reference TRBV9 and TRBJ2-5): DSGVTQTPKHLITATGQRVTLRCSPRSGDLSVYWYQQSLDQGLQFLIQYYNGEERAKGNILERFSAQQFPDLHSELNLSSLELGDSALYFCASSVGGGHETQYFGPGTRLLVL.

The V gene is TRBV11-2, the J gene TRBJ1-1; D possibly corresponds to TRBD1 (5 bases). V was cut by 0 bases and J by 1 base, with 12 bases left in between. There are 16 residues in the CDR3. Looked up from germline, CDR1 is SGHAT and CDR2 is FQNNGV. CDR3 residues: CASSLEVVGGNTEAFF. CDR3 nucleotides: TGTGCCAGCAGCTTAGAAGTCGTGGGGGGGAACACTGAAGCTTTCTTT. Full variable domain (outside the CDR3, taken from reference TRBV11-2 and TRBJ1-1): EAGVAQSPRYKIIEKRQSVAFWCNPISGHATLYWYQQILGQGPKLLIQFQNNGVVDDSQLPKDRFSAERLKGVDSTLKIQPAKLEDSAVYLCASSLEVVGGNTEAFFGQGTRLTVV.

The chain links TRBV27 to TRBJ2-1; perhaps TRBD2 as D (5 bases). The V gene's germline CDR1 is MNHEY and CDR2 SMNVEV (reference sequence). The length of the CDR3 is 13 residues. The V and J ends lost 4 bases and 5 bases respectively, with 9 bases between them. The DNA of the CDR3 is TGTGCCAGCAGTTGGACGGGGAACAATGAGCAGTTCTTC. Translating it yields CASSWTGNNEQFF.

The genes are TRBV28 and TRBJ2-7; 8 nucleotides line up with TRBD2. The CDR3 contains 14 residues. Germline V gives CDR1 MDHEN, CDR2 SYDVKM. V was clipped by 3 bases and J by 5 bases; unmatched bases: 6. The CDR3 DNA is TGTGCCAGCAGTTTCGTAGCGGGACCCCACGAGCAGTACTTC. It yields the protein CASSFVAGPHEQYF.

This clone turned up a few times. The rearrangement joins TRBV5-1 to TRBJ2-7, with 14 bases lining up with TRBD2. This CDR3 has 16 amino acids. The V and J ends lost 1 base and 4 bases, in that order; junction bases with no gene match: 4. The germline CDR1 and CDR2 sequences are SGHRS and YFSETQ. CDR3 sequence: CASSLFGTSGSYEQYF. CDR3 DNA: TGCGCCAGCAGCTTGTTCGGGACTAGCGGGAGTTACGAGCAGTACTTC.

The chain recombines TRBV5-5 with TRBJ2-7, with 9 bases fitting TRBD2. Germline assignment: CDR1 SGHKS and CDR2 YYEKEE (reference sequence). The V and J ends lost 4 bases and 3 bases, in that order; junction bases with no gene match: 8. The CDR3 covers 15 residues. The chain's CDR3 is CASSVTSGLIYEQYF. The CDR3 nucleotides are TGTGCCAGCAGCGTGACTAGCGGCTTAATCTACGAGCAGTACTTC.

V and J are TRBV28 and TRBJ1-2; 10 bases are a match to TRBD1. After removal of 3 bases from V and 4 bases from J, the junction contained 5 bases not matched to a gene. This CDR3 is 15 amino acids long. CDR1 is MDHEN and CDR2 is SYDVKM in the germline V gene. CDR3 protein: CASSFGQGVSYGYTF. CDR3 DNA: TGTGCCAGCAGTTTCGGACAGGGGGTTTCCTATGGCTACACCTTC.

The V call is TRBV5-1, the J call TRBJ2-7, with 7 bases matching TRBD1. The germline V gene has CDR1 SGHRS and CDR2 YFSETQ. The V gene end was trimmed by 5 bases and the J gene end by 5 bases; junction bases not matched to a gene: 16. The CDR3 loop spans 16 amino acids. The CDR3 DNA reads TGCGCCAGCAGTCCTTCTCCTACAGGGGTTGCTGACGAGCAGTACTTC. This translates into CASSPSPTGVADEQYF. Full variable domain (remainder filled in from reference TRBV5-1 and TRBJ2-7): KAGVTQTPRYLIKTRGQQVTLSCSPISGHRSVSWYQQTPGQGLQFLFEYFSETQRNKGNFPGRFSGRQFSNSRSEMNVSTLELGDSALYLCASSPSPTGVADEQYFGPGTRLTVT.

The genes are TRBV7-8 and TRBJ2-5, with a weak D call TRBD2 (5 bases). The CDR3 covers 14 residues. The ends were cut back, 7 bases at V and 1 base at J, with 13 bases in the middle. Germline CDR1 and CDR2: SGHVS and FQNEAQ. CDR3 bases: TGTGCCAGCACCCCAGGAGGCGGCCAAGAGACCCAGTACTTC. The encoded protein is CASTPGGGQETQYF.

V usage is TRBV15 and J usage is TRBJ2-4, with a possible D match to TRBD1 (5 bases). Germline assignment: CDR1 LNHNV and CDR2 YYDKDF (reference sequence). Trimming cost V 3 bases and J 5 bases, with 11 bases left between them. The CDR3 covers 14 residues. The CDR3 region is CATSRSEGENIQYF. Here the CDR3 DNA reads TGTGCCACCAGCAGGAGCGAAGGGGAAAACATTCAGTACTTC.

The chain recombines TRBV2 with TRBJ1-2; D is uncertain. With 8 bases removed from V and 7 bases from J, the gap between germline ends came to 14 bases. The germline V gene has CDR1 SNHLY and CDR2 FYNNEI. The CDR3 covers 12 residues. CDR3 DNA: TGTGCCAGCGGATATGGACGGGGTGGCTACACCTTC. It yields the protein CASGYGRGGYTF.

The DNA for the CDR3 is TGCGCCAGCAGCTTGCAGCCGGGAGAGAACACTGAAGCTTTCTTT. Its translation: CASSLQPGENTEAFF. This chain links TRBV5-1 with TRBJ1-1, with D unclear. The CDR3 covers 15 residues. CDR1 is SGHRS and CDR2 is YFSETQ in the germline V gene. V lost 1 base and J lost 1, with 11 bases in between. Full variable domain (rest looked up from reference TRBV5-1 and TRBJ1-1): KAGVTQTPRYLIKTRGQQVTLSCSPISGHRSVSWYQQTPGQGLQFLFEYFSETQRNKGNFPGRFSGRQFSNSRSEMNVSTLELGDSALYLCASSLQPGENTEAFFGQGTRLTVV.

The chain recombines TRBV19 with TRBJ2-1, with 9 bases lining up with TRBD2. Germline V gives CDR1 LNHDA, CDR2 SQIVND (reference sequence). The J segment lost 8 bases and the V segment lost 2 bases, leaving 13 bases of the junction unmatched. The CDR3 is 17 amino acids. The CDR3 sequence: CASSINSLGLAGDEQFF. CDR3 sequence (DNA): TGTGCCAGTAGTATAAATAGTTTGGGACTAGCTGGCGATGAGCAGTTCTTC.

The V call is TRBV18, the J call TRBJ2-1; 8 nucleotides line up with TRBD2. V lost 3 bases to trimming and J lost 4 bases; unmatched junction nucleotides: 5. The CDR3 sequence is 15 residues long. Per germline, CDR1 KGHSH and CDR2 LQKENI. CDR3 loop: CASSPAGGAYNEQFF. In DNA, the CDR3 is TGTGCCAGCTCACCTGCCGGGGGGGCTTACAATGAGCAGTTCTTC. The full variable domain, in which reference TRBV18 and TRBJ2-1 provide the parts outside the CDR3, is NAGVMQNPRHLVRRRGQEARLRCSPMKGHSHVYWYRQLPEEGLKFMVYLQKENIIDESGMPKERFSAEFPKEGPSILRIQQVVRGDSAAYFCASSPAGGAYNEQFFGPGTRLTVL.

The chain is built from TRBV5-1 and TRBJ2-1; 11 nucleotides match TRBD1. The CDR3 sequence is 17 residues long. J gave up 0 bases and V 4 bases, and 6 bases lay outside the gene matches. CDR1 is SGHRS, CDR2 YFSETQ, per germline. The CDR3 DNA reads TGCGCCAGCAGCACCACCGGGACAGGGGGCTCCTACAATGAGCAGTTCTTC. Translation gives CASSTTGTGGSYNEQFF.

CDR3 sequence (DNA): TGTGCCAGCAGCTTTGGGTCAGGGTTGAACACCGGGGAGCTGTTTTTT. Amino acid sequence: CASSFGSGLNTGELFF. The chain uses TRBV11-3 and TRBJ2-2; a weak D match, TRBD1 (5 bases). This CDR3 is 16 amino acids long. Germline V lookup: CDR1 SGHNT, CDR2 YENEEA. V gave up 3 bases and J gave up 1 base, with 12 bases separating them.

J is TRBJ2-3 and V is TRBV27, with D possibly matching TRBD2 (6 bases). V shed 5 bases and J shed 6 bases, with 21 bases lying between them. Per the germline V gene, CDR1 is MNHEY and CDR2 is SMNVEV (reference sequence). The CDR3 sequence is 16 residues long. The CDR3, as DNA: TGTGCCAGCAGTCTTGCACGGGACTGGAGAATGGATACGCAGTATTTT. Translation gives CASSLARDWRMDTQYF.

This chain uses TRBV5-1 with TRBJ2-3; tentative D call: TRBD2 (7 bases). The V gene's germline CDR1 is SGHRS and CDR2 YFSETQ. The CDR3 is 16 residues long. Trimming shortened V by 4 bases and J by 3 bases, and 18 bases separated the two germline ends. In DNA form, the CDR3 reads TGCGCCAGCAGCACAACTCTAGGGGGAGGGACAGATACGCAGTATTTT. Its protein is CASSTTLGGGTDTQYF.